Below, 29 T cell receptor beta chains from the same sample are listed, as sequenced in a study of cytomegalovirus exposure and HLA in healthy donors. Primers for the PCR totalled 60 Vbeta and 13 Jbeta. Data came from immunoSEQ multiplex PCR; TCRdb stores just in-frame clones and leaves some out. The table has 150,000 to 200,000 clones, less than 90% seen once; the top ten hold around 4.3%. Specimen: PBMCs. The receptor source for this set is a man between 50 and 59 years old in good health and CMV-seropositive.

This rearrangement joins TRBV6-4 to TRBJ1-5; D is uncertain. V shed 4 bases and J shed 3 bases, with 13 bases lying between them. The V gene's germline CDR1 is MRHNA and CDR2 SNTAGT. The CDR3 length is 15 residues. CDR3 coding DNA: TGTGCCAGCAGTGCCGTGCATGGCTCCAATCAGCCCCAGCATTTT. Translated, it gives CASSAVHGSNQPQHF.

The CDR3 sequence: CASSLRTGGTEAFF. The DNA of the CDR3 is TGTGCCAGCAGCTTACGGACAGGGGGCACTGAAGCTTTCTTT. The chain employs TRBV7-8 and TRBJ1-1; TRBD1 agrees at 10 bases. The V segment lost 2 bases and the J segment 4 bases; nucleotides outside the gene matches: 1. There are 14 residues in the CDR3. The germline gives CDR1 SGHVS, CDR2 FQNEAQ.

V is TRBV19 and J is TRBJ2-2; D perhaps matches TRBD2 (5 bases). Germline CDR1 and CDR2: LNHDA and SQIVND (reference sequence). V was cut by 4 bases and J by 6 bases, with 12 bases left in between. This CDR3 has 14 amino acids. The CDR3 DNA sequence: TGTGCCAGTAGTACCGACGGGGTTCCCGGGGAGCTGTTTTTT. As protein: CASSTDGVPGELFF.

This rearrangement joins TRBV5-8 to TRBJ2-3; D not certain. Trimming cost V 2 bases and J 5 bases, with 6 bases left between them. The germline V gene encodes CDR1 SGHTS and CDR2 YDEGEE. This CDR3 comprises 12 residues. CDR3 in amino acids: CASSFRVDTQYF. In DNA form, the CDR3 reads TGTGCCAGCAGCTTCCGGGTAGATACGCAGTATTTT.

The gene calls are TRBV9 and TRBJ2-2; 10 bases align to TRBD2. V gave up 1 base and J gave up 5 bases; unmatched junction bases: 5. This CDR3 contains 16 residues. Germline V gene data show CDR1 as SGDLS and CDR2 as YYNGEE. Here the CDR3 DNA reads TGTGCCAGCAGCGTAAGGTCTAGCGGGAGAACCGGGGAGCTGTTTTTT. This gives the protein CASSVRSSGRTGELFF.

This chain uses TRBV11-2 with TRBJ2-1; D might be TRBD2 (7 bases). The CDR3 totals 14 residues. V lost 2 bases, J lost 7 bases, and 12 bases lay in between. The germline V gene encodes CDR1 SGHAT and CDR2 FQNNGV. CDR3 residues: CASSLIQGGNEQFF. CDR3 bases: TGTGCCAGCAGCTTAATACAGGGAGGGAATGAGCAGTTCTTC. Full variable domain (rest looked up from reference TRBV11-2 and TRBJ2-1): EAGVAQSPRYKIIEKRQSVAFWCNPISGHATLYWYQQILGQGPKLLIQFQNNGVVDDSQLPKDRFSAERLKGVDSTLKIQPAKLEDSAVYLCASSLIQGGNEQFFGPGTRLTVL.

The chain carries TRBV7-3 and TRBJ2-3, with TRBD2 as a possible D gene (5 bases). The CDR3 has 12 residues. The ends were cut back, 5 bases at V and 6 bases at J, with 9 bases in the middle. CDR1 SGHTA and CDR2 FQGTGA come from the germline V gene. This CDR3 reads CASSPTRDTQYF. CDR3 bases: TGTGCCAGCAGCCCTACTAGGGATACGCAGTATTTT. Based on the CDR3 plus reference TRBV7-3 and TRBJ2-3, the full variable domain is GAGVSQTPSNKVTEKGKYVELRCDPISGHTALYWYRQSLGQGPEFLIYFQGTGAADDSGLPNDRFFAVRPEGSVSTLKIQRTERGDSAVYLCASSPTRDTQYFGPGTRLTVL.

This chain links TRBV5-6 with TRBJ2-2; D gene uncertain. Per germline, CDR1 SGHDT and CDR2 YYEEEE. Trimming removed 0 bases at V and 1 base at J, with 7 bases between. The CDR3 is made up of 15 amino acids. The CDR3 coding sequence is TGTGCCAGCAGCTTGGCCGGTTGGAACACCGGGGAGCTGTTTTTT. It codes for CASSLAGWNTGELFF.

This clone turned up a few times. The CDR3 reads CATRRERVAYNEQFF. Written as DNA, the CDR3 is TGTGCCACCCGAAGAGAGCGGGTGGCCTACAATGAGCAGTTCTTC. The chain has TRBV6-1 and TRBJ2-1; D possibly corresponds to TRBD2 (6 bases). The V and J ends lost 10 bases and 2 bases respectively, with 18 bases between them. The CDR3 runs 15 residues. In germline, CDR1 is MNHNS, CDR2 SASEGT.

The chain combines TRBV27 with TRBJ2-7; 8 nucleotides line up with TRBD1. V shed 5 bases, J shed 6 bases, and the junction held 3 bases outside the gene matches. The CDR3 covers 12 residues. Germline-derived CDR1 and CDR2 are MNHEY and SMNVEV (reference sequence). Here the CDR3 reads CASSRTGSEQYF. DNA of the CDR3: TGTGCCAGCAGTCGGACAGGGTCCGAGCAGTACTTC.

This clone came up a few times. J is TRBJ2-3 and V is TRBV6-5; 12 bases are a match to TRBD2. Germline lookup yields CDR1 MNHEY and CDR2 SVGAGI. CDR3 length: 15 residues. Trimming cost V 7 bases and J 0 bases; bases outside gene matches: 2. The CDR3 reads CASIGLAGSTDTQYF. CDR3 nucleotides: TGTGCCAGCATTGGACTAGCGGGGAGCACAGATACGCAGTATTTT.

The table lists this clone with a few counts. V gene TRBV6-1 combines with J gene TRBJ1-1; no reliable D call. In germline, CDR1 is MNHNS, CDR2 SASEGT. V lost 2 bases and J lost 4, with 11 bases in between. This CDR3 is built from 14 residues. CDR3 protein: CASSELGRSTEAFF. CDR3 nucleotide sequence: TGTGCCAGCAGTGAATTGGGCAGAAGCACTGAAGCTTTCTTT.

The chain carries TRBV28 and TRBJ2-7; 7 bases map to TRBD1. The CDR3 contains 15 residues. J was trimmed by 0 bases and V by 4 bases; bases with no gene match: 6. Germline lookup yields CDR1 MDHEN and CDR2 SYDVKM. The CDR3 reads CASSSGTAPSYEQYF. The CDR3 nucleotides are TGTGCCAGCAGTTCCGGGACAGCCCCCTCCTACGAGCAGTACTTC.

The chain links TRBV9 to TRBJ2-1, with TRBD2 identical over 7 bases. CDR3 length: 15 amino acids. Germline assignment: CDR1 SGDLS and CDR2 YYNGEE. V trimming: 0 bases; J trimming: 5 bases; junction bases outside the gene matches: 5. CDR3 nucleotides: TGTGCCAGCAGCGTAGTAGCGGGCCCAAACAATGAGCAGTTCTTC. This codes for CASSVVAGPNNEQFF.

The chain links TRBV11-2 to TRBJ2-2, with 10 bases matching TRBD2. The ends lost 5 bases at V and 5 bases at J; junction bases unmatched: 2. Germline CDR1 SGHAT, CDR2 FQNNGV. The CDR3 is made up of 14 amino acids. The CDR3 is CASSLAGDTGELFF. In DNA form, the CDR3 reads TGTGCCAGCAGCCTAGCGGGAGATACCGGGGAGCTGTTTTTT. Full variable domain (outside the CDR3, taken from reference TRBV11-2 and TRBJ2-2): EAGVAQSPRYKIIEKRQSVAFWCNPISGHATLYWYQQILGQGPKLLIQFQNNGVVDDSQLPKDRFSAERLKGVDSTLKIQPAKLEDSAVYLCASSLAGDTGELFFGEGSRLTVL.

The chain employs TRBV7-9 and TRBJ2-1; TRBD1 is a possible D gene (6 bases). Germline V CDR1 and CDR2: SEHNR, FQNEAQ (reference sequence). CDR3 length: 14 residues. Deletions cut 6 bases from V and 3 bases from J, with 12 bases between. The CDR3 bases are TGTGCCAGCAGGGCGAGGACAGTCTACAATGAGCAGTTCTTC. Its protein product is CASRARTVYNEQFF.

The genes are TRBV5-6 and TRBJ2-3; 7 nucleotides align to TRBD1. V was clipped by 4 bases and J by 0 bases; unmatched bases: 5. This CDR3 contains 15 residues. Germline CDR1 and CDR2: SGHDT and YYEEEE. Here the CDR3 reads CASSREDRSTDTQYF. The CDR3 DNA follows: TGTGCCAGCAGCCGAGAGGACAGGAGCACAGATACGCAGTATTTT.

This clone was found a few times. This chain's CDR3 is CASSSSGVFSYEQYF. The CDR3 region has the DNA TGTGCCAGCAGTTCTAGCGGGGTTTTCTCCTACGAGCAGTACTTC. The J gene is TRBJ2-7, the V gene TRBV6-5; TRBD2 matches 9 bases. There are 15 residues in the CDR3. Germline V gives CDR1 MNHEY, CDR2 SVGAGI. The ends lost 4 bases at V and 0 bases at J; junction bases unmatched: 4.

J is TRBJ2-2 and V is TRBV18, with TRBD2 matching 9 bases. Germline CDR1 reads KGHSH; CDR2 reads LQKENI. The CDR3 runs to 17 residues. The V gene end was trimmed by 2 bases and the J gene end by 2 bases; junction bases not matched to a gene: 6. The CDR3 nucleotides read TGTGCCAGCTCACCATTAAGAGCGGGAGGAAACACCGGGGAGCTGTTTTTT. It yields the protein CASSPLRAGGNTGELFF. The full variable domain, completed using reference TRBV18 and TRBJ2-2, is NAGVMQNPRHLVRRRGQEARLRCSPMKGHSHVYWYRQLPEEGLKFMVYLQKENIIDESGMPKERFSAEFPKEGPSILRIQQVVRGDSAAYFCASSPLRAGGNTGELFFGEGSRLTVL.

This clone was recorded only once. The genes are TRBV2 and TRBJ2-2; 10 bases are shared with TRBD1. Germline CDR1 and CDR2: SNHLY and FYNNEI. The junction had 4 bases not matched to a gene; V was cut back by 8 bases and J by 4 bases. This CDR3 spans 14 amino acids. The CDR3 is CASLGQGVTGELFF. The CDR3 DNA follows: TGTGCCAGCCTCGGACAGGGGGTCACCGGGGAGCTGTTTTTT.

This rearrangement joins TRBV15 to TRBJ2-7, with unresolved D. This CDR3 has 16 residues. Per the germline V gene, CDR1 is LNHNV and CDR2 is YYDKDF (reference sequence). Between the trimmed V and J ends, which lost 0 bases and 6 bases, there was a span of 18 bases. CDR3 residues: CATSRDNKQKFSEQYF. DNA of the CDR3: TGTGCCACCAGCAGAGATAATAAACAAAAATTCTCCGAGCAGTACTTC.

The CDR3 DNA reads as TGTGCCAGCAGTGTTGGTCCAAGCAACACCGGGGAGCTGTTTTTT. It codes for CASSVGPSNTGELFF. The chain links TRBV2 to TRBJ2-2, with no clear D. Germline assignment: CDR1 SNHLY and CDR2 FYNNEI. V dropped 4 bases and J dropped 2 bases, with 11 bases sitting between them. The CDR3 is 15 amino acids.

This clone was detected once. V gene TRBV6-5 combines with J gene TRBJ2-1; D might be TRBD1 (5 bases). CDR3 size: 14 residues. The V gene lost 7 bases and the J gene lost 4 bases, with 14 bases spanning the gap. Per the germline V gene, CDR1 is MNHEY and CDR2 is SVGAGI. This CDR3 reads CASKQGLTYNEQFF. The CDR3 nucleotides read TGTGCCAGCAAGCAGGGCTTAACTTACAATGAGCAGTTCTTC.

The CDR3 sequence: CASSASVEHGTQYF. Here the CDR3 DNA reads TGTGCCAGCAGCGCATCGGTCGAGCACGGGACCCAGTACTTC. This rearrangement joins TRBV9 to TRBJ2-5; D not certain. CDR3 length: 14 residues. Trimming took 3 bases from V and 7 from J, leaving 16 bases between them. Germline V gives CDR1 SGDLS, CDR2 YYNGEE.

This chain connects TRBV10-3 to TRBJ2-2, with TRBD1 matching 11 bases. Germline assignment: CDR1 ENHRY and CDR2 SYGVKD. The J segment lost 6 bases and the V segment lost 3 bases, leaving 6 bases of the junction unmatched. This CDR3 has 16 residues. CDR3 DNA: TGTGCCATCAGTGAACACGGGACAGGGGGTTCCGGGGAGCTGTTTTTT. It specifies CAISEHGTGGSGELFF.

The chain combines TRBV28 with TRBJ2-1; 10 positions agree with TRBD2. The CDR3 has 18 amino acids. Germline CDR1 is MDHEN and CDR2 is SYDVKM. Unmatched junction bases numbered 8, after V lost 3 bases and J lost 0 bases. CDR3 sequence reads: CASSFLLAGVGSYNEQFF. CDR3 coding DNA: TGTGCCAGCAGTTTTCTCCTAGCGGGAGTGGGCTCCTACAATGAGCAGTTCTTC.

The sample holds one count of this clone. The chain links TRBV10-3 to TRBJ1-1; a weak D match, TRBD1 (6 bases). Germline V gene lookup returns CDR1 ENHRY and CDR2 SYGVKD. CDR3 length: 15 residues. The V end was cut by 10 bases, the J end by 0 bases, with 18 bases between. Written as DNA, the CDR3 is TGTGCCACAACGTACCTAACAGGGATGAACACTGAAGCTTTCTTT. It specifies CATTYLTGMNTEAFF.

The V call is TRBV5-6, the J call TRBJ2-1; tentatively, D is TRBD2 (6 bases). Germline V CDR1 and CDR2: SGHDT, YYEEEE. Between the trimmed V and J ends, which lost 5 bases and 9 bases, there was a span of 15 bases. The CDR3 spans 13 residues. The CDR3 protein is CASSSGDLFEQFF. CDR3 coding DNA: TGTGCCAGCAGTTCGGGGGACTTATTTGAGCAGTTCTTC. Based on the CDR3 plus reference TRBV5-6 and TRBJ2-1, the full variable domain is DAGVTQSPTHLIKTRGQQVTLRCSPKSGHDTVSWYQQALGQGPQFIFQYYEEEERQRGNFPDRFSGHQFPNYSSELNVNALLLGDSALYLCASSSGDLFEQFFGPGTRLTVL.

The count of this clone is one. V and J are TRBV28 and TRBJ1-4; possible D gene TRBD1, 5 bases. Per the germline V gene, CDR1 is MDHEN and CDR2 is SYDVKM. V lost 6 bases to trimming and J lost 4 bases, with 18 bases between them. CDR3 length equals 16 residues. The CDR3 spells CASRLSIRGSNEKLFF. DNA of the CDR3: TGTGCCAGCAGGTTGAGTATTAGGGGTAGTAATGAAAAACTGTTTTTT.